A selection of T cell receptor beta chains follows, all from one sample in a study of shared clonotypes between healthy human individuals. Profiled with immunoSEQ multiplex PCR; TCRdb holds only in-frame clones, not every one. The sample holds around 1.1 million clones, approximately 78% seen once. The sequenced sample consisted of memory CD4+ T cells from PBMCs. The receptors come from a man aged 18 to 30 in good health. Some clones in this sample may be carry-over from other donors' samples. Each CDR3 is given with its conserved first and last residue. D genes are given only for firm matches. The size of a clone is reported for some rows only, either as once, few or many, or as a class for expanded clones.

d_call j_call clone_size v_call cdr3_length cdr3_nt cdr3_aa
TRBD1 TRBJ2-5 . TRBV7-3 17 TGTGCCAGCAGCTTGGGGACAGGGGGATTGTTGCGTGAGACCCAGTACTTC CASSLGTGGLLRETQYF
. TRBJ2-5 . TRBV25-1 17 TGTGCCAGCAGTCTACCGTGGGGGGCTAGCGGACAAGAGACCCAGTACTTC CASSLPWGASGQETQYF
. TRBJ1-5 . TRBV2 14 TGTGCCAGCAGTGACAGGGATCGGGATCAGCCCCAGCATTTT CASSDRDRDQPQHF
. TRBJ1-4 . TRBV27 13 TGTGCCAGCAGTTACGGGGGTTTGGAAAAACTGTTTTTT CASSYGGLEKLFF
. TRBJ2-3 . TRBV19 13 TGTGCCAGTAGTATCCCGGCGGCAGATACGCAGTATTTT CASSIPAADTQYF
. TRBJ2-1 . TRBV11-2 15 TGTGCCAGCAGCTTAGATCATGGTTATTACAATGAGCAGTTCTTC CASSLDHGYYNEQFF
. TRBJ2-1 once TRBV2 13 TGTGCCAGCAGTGAACGGCAGTACAATGAGCAGTTCTTC CASSERQYNEQFF
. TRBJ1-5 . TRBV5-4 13 TGTGCCAGCAGTCCCAACATGGATCAGCCCCAGCATTTT CASSPNMDQPQHF
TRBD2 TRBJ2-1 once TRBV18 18 TGTGCCAGCTCACCCATAGCCCTTGCGGGAGGGAACTACAATGAGCAGTTCTTC CASSPIALAGGNYNEQFF
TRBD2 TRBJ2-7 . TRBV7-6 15 TGTGCCAGCAGCACTAGCGGGAGGAGTTCCTACGAGCAGTACTTC CASSTSGRSSYEQYF
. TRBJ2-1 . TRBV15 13 TGTGCCACCAGCACCGGAGCCTGGGCCGAGCAGTTCTTC CATSTGAWAEQFF
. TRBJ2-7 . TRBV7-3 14 TGTGCCAGCAGTCCTCGACACCATTCCTACGAGCAGTACTTC CASSPRHHSYEQYF
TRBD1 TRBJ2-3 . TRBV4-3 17 TGCGCCAGCAGCCAAGCGGGACAGGGGGCGCAATGGGATACGCAGTATTTT CASSQAGQGAQWDTQYF
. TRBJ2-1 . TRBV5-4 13 TGTGCCAGCAGCTTATCACTAGTAAATGAGCAGTTCTTC CASSLSLVNEQFF
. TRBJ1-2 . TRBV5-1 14 TGCGCCAGCAGCCTTCTCTTGGGGGGCTATGGCTACACCTTC CASSLLLGGYGYTF
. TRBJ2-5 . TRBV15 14 TGTGCCACCAGCAGAGCCTACAGGCAAGAGACCCAGTACTTC CATSRAYRQETQYF
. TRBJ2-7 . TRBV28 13 TGTGCCAGCAGAAGGCAGGGTGGCAACGAGCAGTACTTC CASRRQGGNEQYF
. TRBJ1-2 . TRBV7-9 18 TGTGCCAGCAGCTTAGCAGGGGCAGGGAGAGCTTCAATGGGAGGCTACACCTTC CASSLAGAGRASMGGYTF
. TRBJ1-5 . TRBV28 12 TGTGCCAGCAGCCTCAGGGAGCAGAACGTCGCGTTT CASSLREQNVAF
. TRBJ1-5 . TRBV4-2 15 TGTGCCAGCAGCCAAGACAGCCGTAGCGATCAGCCCCAGCATTTT CASSQDSRSDQPQHF
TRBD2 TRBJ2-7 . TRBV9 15 TGTGCCAGCAGCCCAAGCGGGAGTTACTCCTACGAGCAGTACTTC CASSPSGSYSYEQYF
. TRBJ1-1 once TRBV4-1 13 TGCGCCAGCAGCCAACAACTAACCCTTGAAGCTTTCTTT CASSQQLTLEAFF